This TCR beta chain was captured in a study of T cells expressing NK-cell markers. Study-wide results and caveats: The CD3+CD56-NKG2C+ fraction of several donors was also led by these clonotypes. It is unclear if expanded NKG2C-expressing clones target HCMV antigens.

There are 16 residues in the CDR3. The germline CDR1 and CDR2 sequences are MNHEY and SMNVEV (reference sequence). Reprocessing the 5' RACE reads, TCRdb reports a single entry for every CDR3 protein and omits DNA. The sample features roughly 110,000 distinct CDR3 sequences, with approximately 17% in its top ten. Turning to this clonotype: Antigen unknown.

The receptor comes from a woman aged 18 to 75 in good health. J is TRBJ2-5 and V is TRBV27; TCRdb's assignment of TRBD2 cannot be checked, as there is no DNA. Sequencing was carried out using blood T cells: a sorted CD56 or NKG2C T cell subset, CD4+ or CD8+ T cells, or bulk PBMC T cells (not recorded which). CDR3 amino acids: CASSLSRSSGWETQYF.